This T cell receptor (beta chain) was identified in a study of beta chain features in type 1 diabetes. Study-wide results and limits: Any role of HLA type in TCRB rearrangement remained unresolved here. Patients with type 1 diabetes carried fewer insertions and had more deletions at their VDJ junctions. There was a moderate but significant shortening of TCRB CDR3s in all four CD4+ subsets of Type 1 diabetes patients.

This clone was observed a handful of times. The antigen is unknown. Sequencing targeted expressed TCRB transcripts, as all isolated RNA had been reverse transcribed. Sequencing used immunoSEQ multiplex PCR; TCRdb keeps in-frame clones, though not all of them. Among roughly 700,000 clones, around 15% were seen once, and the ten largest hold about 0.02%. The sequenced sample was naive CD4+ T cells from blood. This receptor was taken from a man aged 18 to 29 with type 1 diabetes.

The CDR3 region has the DNA TGTGCCAGCAGGGTGACAGGGCTGAGCGACGAGCAGTACTTC. Amino acid sequence: CASRVTGLSDEQYF. The chain couples TRBV5-6 to TRBJ2-7; 7 nucleotides match TRBD1. The CDR3 is 14 residues long. J was trimmed by 5 bases and V by 5 bases; bases with no gene match: 10. Germline loops: CDR1 SGHDT, CDR2 YYEEEE.